The rows below give T cell receptor beta chains drawn from one sample of a study of follicular helper T cells after annual influenza vaccination. TCRdb's copy holds only in-frame clones and misses some; the assay was immunoSEQ multiplex PCR. The repertoire includes 10,000 to 15,000 clones, just under 80% of them detected once, and 0.45% to 0.55% sits in the top ten. The specimen comprised CXCR5- memory CD4+ T cells sorted from blood, sampled on the day of influenza vaccination. Every receptor here comes from an adult who received the influenza vaccine. Each CDR3 is given with its conserved first and last residue. The D gene is left open where the match is weak. Size tells how often a clone was seen (once, few, many) or the class of an expanded clone, and some rows leave it out.

14,TRBV18,TRBD1,TRBJ1-1,NA,CASSPPQGGTEAFF,TGTGCCAGCTCACCACCCCAGGGGGGCACTGAAGCTTTCTTT
14,TRBV2,NA,TRBJ2-1,NA,CALVPRVRHNEQFF,TGTGCCCTCGTCCCCCGGGTCAGACACAATGAGCAGTTCTTC
16,TRBV7-2,NA,TRBJ2-7,once,CASSLAPDIFQYEQYF,TGTGCCAGCAGCTTAGCCCCTGACATCTTTCAGTACGAGCAGTACTTC
10,TRBV9,NA,TRBJ1-1,NA,CASSPHRPFF,TGTGCCAGCAGTCCCCACCGTCCATTCTTT
15,TRBV5-1,NA,TRBJ1-2,NA,CASLGQPADPGGYTF,TGCGCCTCCCTGGGTCAACCGGCGGACCCAGGGGGCTACACCTTC
13,TRBV4-1,NA,TRBJ1-2,NA,CASSRVSGDGYTF,TGCGCCAGCAGCCGCGTTTCGGGGGACGGCTACACCTTC
16,TRBV5-6,TRBD1,TRBJ2-3,NA,CASSFYGTANTDTQYF,TGTGCCAGCAGCTTTTACGGGACAGCCAACACAGATACGCAGTATTTT
19,TRBV11-3,NA,TRBJ2-4,NA,CASSPGDIFDKLAKNIQYF,TGTGCCAGCAGCCCCGGGGACATCTTTGACAAGCTAGCCAAAAACATTCAGTACTTC
16,TRBV5-1,TRBD1,TRBJ1-1,NA,CASRGQGRVGNTEAFF,TGCGCCAGCAGGGGACAGGGGAGGGTTGGCAACACTGAAGCTTTCTTT
15,TRBV4-2,NA,TRBJ1-2,NA,CASSQDSGREYGYTF,TGTGCCAGCAGCCAAGATTCGGGACGGGAGTATGGCTACACCTTC
13,TRBV5-6,NA,TRBJ2-2,NA,CASSVGVTGELFF,TGTGCCAGCAGCGTAGGGGTGACCGGGGAGCTGTTTTTT
14,TRBV6-6,TRBD1,TRBJ1-6,NA,CASSFGQGASPLHF,TGTGCCAGCAGTTTTGGACAGGGCGCTTCACCCCTCCACTTT
16,TRBV4-2,NA,TRBJ1-1,few,CASSQGQGRRDTEAFF,TGTGCCAGCAGCCAAGGGCAGGGCCGTAGGGACACTGAAGCTTTCTTT
15,TRBV6-6,NA,TRBJ1-5,NA,CASTNSGDSNQPQHF,TGTGCCAGCACAAACTCGGGAGATAGCAATCAGCCCCAGCATTTT
17,TRBV7-9,NA,TRBJ1-2,NA,CASSLMAGRGDNYGYTF,TGTGCCAGCAGCTTAATGGCAGGGAGGGGAGATAACTATGGCTACACCTTC
17,TRBV5-6,NA,TRBJ2-7,once,CASSPPSGSPTTYEQYF,TGTGCCAGCAGCCCCCCCTCGGGGAGCCCCACAACCTACGAGCAGTACTTC
14,TRBV27,NA,TRBJ1-1,NA,CASSFRRGNTEAFF,TGTGCCAGCAGTTTCCGGCGCGGGAACACTGAAGCTTTCTTT
16,TRBV2,TRBD1,TRBJ1-5,few,CASSGQGGRSNQPQHF,TGTGCCAGCAGTGGACAGGGGGGAAGAAGCAATCAGCCCCAGCATTTT
15,TRBV5-1,TRBD2,TRBJ2-1,NA,CASSTGTSSYNEQFF,TGCGCCAGCAGCACAGGGACTAGCAGCTACAATGAGCAGTTCTTC
16,TRBV6-1,NA,TRBJ1-5,NA,CASSEYPTQGGQPQHF,TGTGCCAGCAGTGAATACCCCACACAGGGCGGACAGCCCCAGCATTTT
14,TRBV6-6,NA,TRBJ2-7,NA,CASSPLGGSYEQYF,TGTGCCAGCAGCCCCTTAGGGGGGTCCTACGAGCAGTACTTC
14,TRBV19,TRBD1,TRBJ2-7,NA,CASSIRGQSYEQYF,TGTGCCAGTAGTATAAGGGGGCAGTCCTACGAGCAGTACTTC
16,TRBV4-1,NA,TRBJ1-4,NA,CASSQAGQRTNEKLFF,TGCGCCAGCAGCCAAGCTGGACAGAGAACTAATGAAAAACTGTTTTTT
17,TRBV7-8,TRBD2,TRBJ2-7,once,CASSLSYRGLVINEQYF,TGTGCCAGCAGCTTATCCTATAGGGGACTAGTTATCAACGAGCAGTACTTC
14,TRBV27,NA,TRBJ1-2,NA,CASRGGAPIYGYTF,TGTGCCAGCAGAGGGGGAGCCCCCATCTATGGCTACACCTTC
17,TRBV9,TRBD2,TRBJ2-1,NA,CASSVVGPAGGLGEQFF,TGTGCCAGCAGCGTAGTAGGTCCGGCGGGGGGGCTTGGTGAGCAGTTCTTC
14,TRBV7-2,TRBD1,TRBJ2-4,NA,CASSPPGGTNIQYF,TGTGCCAGCAGCCCCCCAGGGGGCACGAACATTCAGTACTTC
15,TRBV6-1,TRBD2,TRBJ2-1,NA,CASTLTSLSYNEQFF,TGTGCCAGCACCTTGACTAGCTTATCCTACAATGAGCAGTTCTTC
17,TRBV15,NA,TRBJ1-1,NA,CATTHHGGVEWETEAFF,TGTGCCACCACCCACCATGGCGGGGTGGAGTGGGAGACTGAAGCTTTCTTT
14,TRBV5-1,NA,TRBJ2-3,NA,CASSWDSSTDTQYF,TGCGCCAGCAGCTGGGACTCTAGCACAGATACGCAGTATTTT
15,TRBV5-1,NA,TRBJ1-5,few,CASSQEGGSNQPQHF,TGCGCCAGCAGCCAGGAGGGGGGTAGCAATCAGCCCCAGCATTTT
14,TRBV9,NA,TRBJ2-3,once,CASSVRQDTDTQYF,TGTGCCAGCAGCGTAAGACAGGACACAGATACGCAGTATTTT
16,TRBV10-3,NA,TRBJ2-1,NA,CAIRGSGGHSYNEQFF,TGTGCCATCAGAGGTTCGGGGGGCCACTCCTACAATGAGCAGTTCTTC
15,TRBV6-5,NA,TRBJ1-2,few,CASSYSRAGNYGYTF,TGTGCCAGCAGTTACTCGAGGGCAGGGAACTATGGCTACACCTTC
17,TRBV18,TRBD1,TRBJ1-1,NA,CASSPGQGASVNTEAFF,TGTGCCAGCTCACCAGGGCAGGGGGCTAGCGTGAACACTGAAGCTTTCTTT